These 18 T cell receptor beta chains came from one sample sequenced in a study of blood T cells in healthy people across ages. A sample-barcoded 5' primer and a J-beta primer mix were used in a second PCR of about 6 to 12 cycles. TCRdb re-derived calls from the 5' RACE reads in MiXCR, one entry per CDR3 protein. The repertoire holds 850,000 or so distinct CDR3 sequences, with under 30% as singletons. Sequencing was done on a sample of blood. The source of these receptors is a woman over 75 in good health.

The rearrangement joins TRBV7-2 to TRBJ2-7; TRBD2 might be the D (5 bases). The V and J ends lost 2 bases and 4 bases respectively, with 15 bases between them. Germline values: CDR1 SGHTA, CDR2 FQGNSA. The CDR3 contains 15 residues. The CDR3: CASSLRGGLVYEQYF. The CDR3 DNA reads as TGTGCCAGCAGCTTAAGAGGAGGTCTAGTATACGAGCAGTACTTC.

This clonotype was found many times. This chain connects TRBV7-2 to TRBJ2-5; 8 bases are a match to TRBD2. The CDR3 spans 15 residues. The germline V gene encodes CDR1 SGHTA and CDR2 FQGNSA. After removal of 4 bases from V and 5 bases from J, the junction contained 9 bases not matched to a gene. In DNA form, the CDR3 reads TGTGCCAGCAGCTCAGGACGGGGGGGCTACGAGACCCAGTACTTC. The encoded protein is CASSSGRGGYETQYF.

This clonotype has more than one count but fewer than ten. The CDR3 loop reads CASRAGTSGGNGETQYF. Written as DNA, the CDR3 is TGTGCCAGCAGGGCGGGGACTAGCGGGGGGAATGGGGAGACCCAGTACTTC. The rearrangement links TRBV28 to TRBJ2-5; 15 bases agree with TRBD2. V was clipped by 6 bases and J by 5 bases; unmatched bases: 10. Germline lookup yields CDR1 MDHEN and CDR2 SYDVKM. The CDR3 covers 17 residues.

Worth noting for this clonotype: A much bigger clone sits one base away, suggesting this may be a read error. CDR3: CASSLTPGAAWDTQYF. The CDR3 DNA sequence: TGTGCCAGCAGTTTAACTCCAGGGGCCGCGTGGGATACGCAGTATTTT. The gene calls are TRBV27 and TRBJ2-3; TRBD1 might be the D (6 bases). V was clipped by 2 bases and J by 6 bases, with 18 bases between them. The CDR3 consists of 16 residues. Germline assignment: CDR1 MNHEY and CDR2 SMNVEV (reference sequence).

To note about this clonotype: A much larger clone sits a single nucleotide away, making a read error possible. The CDR3 protein is CASRKGVDTDTQYF. CDR3 coding DNA: TGTGCCAGCAGAAAAGGAGTGGACACAGATACGCAGTATTTT. The rearrangement joins TRBV12-3 or TRBV12-4 to TRBJ2-3; D is ambiguous. V lost 6 bases and J 2 bases, leaving 12 bases between the germline ends. The CDR3 contains 14 residues.

This clonotype has a handful of counts. Germline is not matched at one junction end, which may reflect a read error. The V call is TRBV6-2 or TRBV6-3, the J call TRBJ2-3, with 11 bases identical to TRBD1. Germline V gives CDR1 MNHEY, CDR2 SVGEGT. The CDR3 has 15 amino acids. CDR3 region: CAGRLPGQGADTQYF. The CDR3 region has the DNA TGTGCCGGCAGGCTTCCGGGACAGGGGGCAGATACGCAGTATTTT.

About this clonotype: Germline and junction disagree at one end, which may indicate a read error. This chain uses TRBV6-6 with TRBJ2-1; the D gene is possibly TRBD1 (5 bases). From germline, CDR1 is MNHNY and CDR2 SVGAGI (reference sequence). CDR3 length: 12 amino acids. The CDR3 DNA is TGTGCCAACAGTCCTCAGGGAAATGAGCAGTTCTTC. As protein: CANSPQGNEQFF.

In the case of this clonotype: One junction end disagrees with the germline gene, perhaps due to a read error. The rearrangement links TRBV20-1 to TRBJ2-2; a weak D match, TRBD2 (6 bases). This CDR3 contains 15 residues. The germline CDR1 and CDR2 sequences are DFQATT and SNEGSKA (reference sequence). The CDR3 DNA reads TGCAGTGCTAGAAATCCGGCTGGTGGTTGGGGGGAGCGGTTTTTT. This encodes CSARNPAGGWGERFF.

Concerning this clonotype itself: A much larger clone differs by one base, so this may be a read error. The chain carries TRBV4-3 and TRBJ1-2, with 8 nucleotides matching TRBD1. V was pared by 1 base and J by 12 bases, with 10 bases of the junction left unmatched. The CDR3 runs 14 residues. Germline values: CDR1 LGHNA, CDR2 YSLEER. CDR3 DNA: TGCGCCAGCAGCCAAGCCCCCCTGACAGGGGAACACACCTTC. This sequence encodes CASSQAPLTGEHTF.

At least ten counts were recorded for this clonotype. V gene TRBV4-1 combines with J gene TRBJ2-7, with a possible D match to TRBD1 (5 bases). Looked up from germline, CDR1 is MGHRA and CDR2 is YSYEKL. This CDR3 has 15 amino acids. V gave up 1 base and J gave up 0 bases, with 10 bases separating them. The CDR3 sequence: CASSQGRQPSYEQYF. The CDR3 nucleotides are TGCGCCAGCAGCCAAGGACGACAGCCCTCCTACGAGCAGTACTTC.

This clonotype was counted a few times. V and J are TRBV2 and TRBJ2-7; D is perhaps TRBD2 (5 bases). CDR1 and CDR2 (germline): SNHLY, FYNNEI. The CDR3 has 13 amino acids. V lost 7 bases to trimming and J lost 4 bases, with 14 bases between them. CDR3 residues: CASNRETAYEQYF. The CDR3, as DNA: TGTGCCAGCAATCGGGAAACGGCTTACGAGCAGTACTTC.

The J gene is TRBJ1-4, the V gene TRBV7-9; D uncertain. Trimming pared 2 bases from V and 1 base from J, leaving 8 bases between. CDR1 SEHNR and CDR2 FQNEAQ come from the germline V gene (reference sequence). This CDR3 has 15 residues. The CDR3 sequence is CASSLLVRTNEKLFF. The CDR3 bases are TGTGCCAGCAGCTTACTAGTCAGAACTAATGAAAAACTGTTTTTT.

This clonotype was seen ten or more times. This chain joins TRBV20-1 and TRBJ2-7; D unclear. Germline V gene sequence: CDR1 DFQATT, CDR2 SNEGSKA (reference sequence). The CDR3 loop spans 11 amino acids. Trimming took off 5 bases at V and 2 bases at J, with 7 bases between the two ends. DNA of the CDR3: TGCAGTGCTTATGGGGCCTACGAGCAGTACTTC. Translation gives CSAYGAYEQYF.

Many counts were recorded for this clonotype. CDR3 residues: CASSSLAGVIEQFF. In DNA form, the CDR3 reads TGTGCCAGCAGCTCACTAGCGGGGGTAATTGAGCAGTTCTTC. The chain links TRBV7-2 to TRBJ2-1; the match to TRBD2 covers 11 bases. The CDR3 has 14 residues. V lost 4 bases, J lost 9 bases, and 5 bases stayed unmatched. Germline V gene lookup returns CDR1 SGHTA and CDR2 FQGNSA.

V gene TRBV20-1 combines with J gene TRBJ2-5; D may be TRBD2 (7 bases). This CDR3 spans 16 amino acids. Trimming took 5 bases from V and 11 from J, leaving 30 bases between them. Germline CDR1 is DFQATT and CDR2 is SNEGSKA (reference sequence). CDR3 residues: CSACESRGGYYNEQYF. The CDR3 DNA reads TGCAGTGCTTGCGAGTCGAGGGGGGGGTACTACAATGAGCAGTACTTC.

Points on this clonotype: A much larger clone sits a single nucleotide away, making a read error possible. The chain carries TRBV14 and TRBJ2-5; a possible D gene is TRBD1 (6 bases). The V end was cut by 4 bases, the J end by 9 bases, with 18 bases between. The CDR3 runs 14 residues. Germline assignment: CDR1 SGHDN and CDR2 FVKESK. The CDR3 protein is CASSPTGTSGAQYF. The CDR3 nucleotides are TGTGCCAGCAGCCCTACCGGGACCTCAGGGGCCCAGTACTTC.

The chain recombines TRBV28 with TRBJ2-5, with 12 nucleotides matching TRBD1. CDR1 is MDHEN, CDR2 SYDVKM, per germline. V was clipped by 9 bases and J by 3 bases; unmatched bases: 8. CDR3 length equals 15 residues. The CDR3 bases are TGTGCCAGTACTGGGACAGGGGGCTCTGAAGAGACCCAGTACTTC. The encoded protein is CASTGTGGSEETQYF.

On this clonotype itself: This may come from a read error, since a much larger clone is one base off. The chain uses TRBV6-1 and TRBJ1-6; maybe TRBD1 (6 bases). V shed 7 bases and J shed 10 bases, with 26 bases lying between them. Germline CDR1 MNHNS, CDR2 SASEGT. This CDR3 is built from 17 residues. CDR3 protein: CASTSLLGRTGGSPLHF. CDR3 in DNA: TGTGCCAGCACCTCACTCTTGGGACGTACTGGGGGCTCACCCCTCCACTTT.